Described below is a single T cell receptor (beta chain) sequence and its context. This sample was taken from a study of cytomegalovirus exposure and HLA in healthy donors. J lost 4 bases, V lost 4 bases, and 8 bases had no gene match. The CDR3 length is 16 residues. The germline CDR1 and CDR2 sequences are MNHNS and SASEGT. Primers for the PCR totalled 60 Vbeta and 13 Jbeta. The protocol was immunoSEQ multiplex PCR, while the TCRdb copy is restricted to in-frame clones and leaves out a portion. The table shows 210,000 or so clones, with around 83% occurring only once. This rearrangement joins TRBV6-1 to TRBJ2-1; 9 bases line up with TRBD1. The source is a girl between 5 and 17 years old in good health and CMV-seronegative. Sequenced: PBMCs. The CDR3 nucleotides read TGTGCCAGCAGTGTCCGGACAGGGGTCGTTTACAATGAGCAGTTCTTC. It specifies CASSVRTGVVYNEQFF.